What follows are 4 T cell receptor beta chains derived from one specimen sequenced in a study of T cell responses to AZD1222 COVID-19 vaccine. Sequencing used immunoSEQ multiplex PCR; TCRdb keeps in-frame clones, though not all of them. The sample consists of 150,000 to 200,000 clones, around 92% of them appearing once. The specimen comprised peripheral blood, sampled 28 days after the second AZD1222 dose. These receptor sequences come from an adult who received the AZD1222 COVID-19 vaccine.

The rearrangement joins TRBV9 to TRBJ2-3; TRBD1 aligns across 9 bases. Trimming at V came to 2 bases and at J to 0 bases, leaving 1 base not matched to a gene. The CDR3 sequence is 15 residues long. Germline V lookup: CDR1 SGDLS, CDR2 YYNGEE. CDR3 sequence reads: CASSVGTGSTDTQYF. The CDR3 DNA follows: TGTGCCAGCAGCGTTGGGACAGGGAGCACAGATACGCAGTATTTT.

The genes are TRBV5-1 and TRBJ2-5; 8 bases are shared with TRBD2. The CDR3 runs 15 residues. Germline-derived CDR1 and CDR2 are SGHRS and YFSETQ. The trim removed 1 base at V and 0 bases at J, leaving 2 bases unmatched. The CDR3 loop is CASSLISGDQETQYF. The CDR3 DNA sequence: TGCGCCAGCAGCTTGATTAGCGGGGACCAAGAGACCCAGTACTTC.

As DNA, the CDR3 is TGTGCCACCAGTGATGGACAGGGTCTTTCGACAGATACGCAGTATTTT. Amino acid sequence: CATSDGQGLSTDTQYF. J is TRBJ2-3 and V is TRBV24-1; 8 nucleotides align to TRBD1. This CDR3 comprises 16 residues. Germline V gives CDR1 KGHDR, CDR2 SFDVKD. V was clipped by 3 bases and J by 3 bases; unmatched bases: 7.

CDR3 protein: CASSLDRAPGKEAQYF. In nucleotides, the CDR3 is TGCGCCAGCAGCTTGGACCGGGCCCCCGGCAAGGAGGCCCAGTACTTC. The genes are TRBV5-1 and TRBJ2-5; a weak D match, TRBD2 (5 bases). V was shortened by 0 bases and J by 9 bases, with 21 bases between the two germline ends. This CDR3 contains 16 residues. Germline loops: CDR1 SGHRS, CDR2 YFSETQ.